The clone carrying this T cell receptor (beta chain) was counted ten times or more. What it binds is not known. This specimen comes from a study of T cells in Graves' hyperthyroidism and ophthalmopathy. Overall study: Sampling of peripheral blood happened at initial diagnosis, prior to any treatment.

V was clipped by 10 bases and J by 4 bases, with 12 bases between them. The length of the CDR3 is 12 residues. Germline CDR1 reads MDHEN; CDR2 reads SYDVKM. TCR beta CDR3 regions were amplified from RNA transcripts. A first-round RT-PCR of the TCR CDR3 used the HTBI primer set. TCRdb independently ran MiXCR on the multiplex PCR reads; one entry per CDR3 protein. The sample yields approximately 400,000 distinct CDR3 sequences, around 16% seen once. Overall study results and limits: Among clonotypes expanded in thyroid above 0.001, most were also found in blood.

Sequencing was carried out using blood. This clonotype was obtained from a woman aged 18-29 years with Graves' hyperthyroidism. V is TRBV28 and J is TRBJ2-3, with D possibly TRBD2 on 6 matching bases. This CDR3 is CATGLPPDTQYF. Here the CDR3 DNA reads TGTGCCACCGGACTACCGCCAGATACGCAGTATTTT.